A selection of T cell receptor beta chains follows, all from one sample in a study of patients and donors after allogeneic stem cell transplantation. Via MiXCR, TCRdb re-called the RT-PCR reads, giving one row per CDR3 protein. The sample includes more than 850,000 distinct CDR3 sequences, about a sixth of them seen just once. The sequencing input was blood, either unsorted or a sorted T cell fraction (not recorded which). These receptor sequences come from a human donor who was either an allogeneic HSCT recipient or a stem cell or donor lymphocyte infusion donor (not recorded which). It is not recorded whose cells these are; they may come from a transplant donor. Both conserved end residues are part of each CDR3. Each record gives: D gene, V gene, J gene, clone size, CDR3 protein, CDR3 DNA. The D gene is left open where the match is weak. Rows may omit the clone size; those that give it use once, few, many or a size class.

d_call: NA
v_call: TRBV20-1
j_call: TRBJ2-3
clone_size: few
cdr3_aa: CSAQGMGTDTQYF
cdr3_nt: TGCAGTGCTCAGGGAATGGGCACAGATACGCAGTATTTT

d_call: NA
v_call: TRBV6-1
j_call: TRBJ2-7
clone_size: few
cdr3_aa: CASSRLQASSYEQYF
cdr3_nt: TGTGCCAGCAGTCGACTCCAGGCCAGCTCCTACGAGCAGTACTTC

d_call: NA
v_call: TRBV7-2
j_call: TRBJ2-5
clone_size: NA
cdr3_aa: CASSLEMGSRGETQYF
cdr3_nt: TGTGCCAGCAGCTTAGAGATGGGTTCCCGGGGAGAGACCCAGTACTTC

d_call: NA
v_call: TRBV12-3/TRBV12-4
j_call: TRBJ1-1
clone_size: many
cdr3_aa: CASSFGGADTEAFF
cdr3_nt: TGTGCCAGCAGTTTTGGGGGCGCGGACACTGAAGCTTTCTTT

d_call: NA
v_call: TRBV4-1
j_call: TRBJ1-1
clone_size: NA
cdr3_aa: CASSQVDGSTEAFF
cdr3_nt: TGCGCCAGCAGCCAAGTTGACGGATCCACTGAAGCTTTCTTT

d_call: TRBD1
v_call: TRBV20-1
j_call: TRBJ2-7
clone_size: NA
cdr3_aa: CSARERTGVRGQYF
cdr3_nt: TGCAGTGCTAGAGAGCGGACAGGGGTTCGGGGGCAGTACTTC

d_call: TRBD2
v_call: TRBV12-3/TRBV12-4
j_call: TRBJ2-1
clone_size: many
cdr3_aa: CASQLAGVSYNEQFF
cdr3_nt: TGTGCCAGCCAACTAGCGGGAGTGTCCTACAATGAGCAGTTCTTC

d_call: NA
v_call: TRBV3-1
j_call: TRBJ2-5
clone_size: NA
cdr3_aa: CASSHPSRSKTQYF
cdr3_nt: TGTGCCAGCAGCCACCCCTCGAGGAGTAAGACCCAGTACTTC

d_call: NA
v_call: TRBV20-1
j_call: TRBJ1-5
clone_size: NA
cdr3_aa: CSARDDSRGNQPQHF
cdr3_nt: TGCAGTGCTAGAGATGACAGCCGGGGCAATCAGCCCCAGCATTTT

d_call: TRBD1
v_call: TRBV5-6
j_call: TRBJ2-2
clone_size: few
cdr3_aa: CASQKWGTALTGELFF
cdr3_nt: TGTGCCAGCCAGAAATGGGGGACAGCGCTCACCGGGGAGCTGTTTTTT

d_call: TRBD1
v_call: TRBV5-1
j_call: TRBJ1-3
clone_size: NA
cdr3_aa: CASSLAGQVGNTIYF
cdr3_nt: TGCGCCAGCAGCTTGGCGGGACAGGTGGGAAACACCATATATTTT

d_call: NA
v_call: TRBV12-3/TRBV12-4
j_call: TRBJ2-7
clone_size: few
cdr3_aa: CASSFSGSFYEQYF
cdr3_nt: TGTGCCAGCAGTTTTTCAGGCTCCTTCTACGAGCAGTACTTC

d_call: TRBD2
v_call: TRBV7-6
j_call: TRBJ2-1
clone_size: NA
cdr3_aa: CASSLAYAGGRNEQFF
cdr3_nt: TGTGCCAGCAGCTTAGCTTATGCGGGGGGGCGTAATGAGCAGTTCTTC

d_call: TRBD2
v_call: TRBV4-1
j_call: TRBJ2-7
clone_size: few
cdr3_aa: CASSRRLAGGPSEQYF
cdr3_nt: TGCGCCAGCAGCCGAAGACTAGCGGGGGGGCCGAGCGAGCAGTACTTC

d_call: NA
v_call: TRBV2
j_call: TRBJ2-1
clone_size: few
cdr3_aa: CASSSGTTTYNEQFF
cdr3_nt: TGTGCCAGCAGTTCCGGGACAACGACTTACAATGAGCAGTTCTTC

d_call: TRBD1
v_call: TRBV6-2/TRBV6-3
j_call: TRBJ2-6
clone_size: few
cdr3_aa: CASNLQRTGLSGANVLTF
cdr3_nt: TGTGCCAGCAACCTCCAAAGGACAGGGCTCTCTGGAGCCAACGTCCTGACTTTC

d_call: TRBD2
v_call: TRBV24-1
j_call: TRBJ2-1
clone_size: NA
cdr3_aa: CATSDVGLAGNEQFF
cdr3_nt: TGTGCCACCAGTGATGTGGGGCTAGCGGGCAATGAGCAGTTCTTC

d_call: NA
v_call: TRBV5-1
j_call: TRBJ2-2
clone_size: few
cdr3_aa: CASSLWDNTGELFF
cdr3_nt: TGCGCCAGCAGCTTGTGGGATAACACCGGGGAGCTGTTTTTT

d_call: NA
v_call: TRBV4-2
j_call: TRBJ2-5
clone_size: few
cdr3_aa: CASSQEGRHETQYF
cdr3_nt: TGTGCCAGCAGCCAAGAGGGCCGGCACGAGACCCAGTACTTC

d_call: NA
v_call: TRBV12-3/TRBV12-4
j_call: TRBJ1-5
clone_size: many
cdr3_aa: CASSFQVGQPQHF
cdr3_nt: TGTGCCAGCAGTTTCCAGGTTGGTCAGCCCCAGCATTTT

d_call: TRBD1
v_call: TRBV12-3/TRBV12-4
j_call: TRBJ2-1
clone_size: few
cdr3_aa: CASSLWAQGASYNEQFF
cdr3_nt: TGTGCCAGCAGTTTATGGGCACAGGGGGCTTCCTACAATGAGCAGTTCTTC

d_call: TRBD1
v_call: TRBV7-2
j_call: TRBJ1-1
clone_size: NA
cdr3_aa: CASSFGQGYEAFF
cdr3_nt: TGTGCCAGCAGCTTCGGACAGGGATATGAAGCTTTCTTT

d_call: TRBD2
v_call: TRBV9
j_call: TRBJ2-1
clone_size: NA
cdr3_aa: CASSSGGQINEQFF
cdr3_nt: TGTGCCAGCAGCAGCGGGGGACAAATCAATGAGCAGTTCTTC

d_call: NA
v_call: TRBV5-1
j_call: TRBJ2-1
clone_size: few
cdr3_aa: CASSPWGMPVDEQFF
cdr3_nt: TGCGCCAGCAGCCCCTGGGGGATGCCCGTGGATGAGCAGTTCTTC

d_call: TRBD1
v_call: TRBV25-1
j_call: TRBJ2-7
clone_size: few
cdr3_aa: CASSEWGTGPYEQYF
cdr3_nt: TGTGCCAGCAGTGAATGGGGGACAGGACCCTACGAGCAGTACTTC

d_call: TRBD2
v_call: TRBV11-2
j_call: TRBJ2-1
clone_size: NA
cdr3_aa: CASRSGRGTSGRHNEQFF
cdr3_nt: TGTGCCAGCAGATCCGGACGAGGGACTAGCGGGAGGCACAATGAGCAGTTCTTC

d_call: NA
v_call: TRBV29-1
j_call: TRBJ2-3
clone_size: NA
cdr3_aa: CSVELQGRADTQYF
cdr3_nt: TGCAGCGTTGAACTCCAGGGTCGGGCCGATACGCAGTATTTT

d_call: NA
v_call: TRBV4-1
j_call: TRBJ1-1
clone_size: NA
cdr3_aa: CASRDDSWNTEAFF
cdr3_nt: TGCGCCAGCAGAGACGACAGTTGGAACACTGAAGCTTTCTTT

d_call: NA
v_call: TRBV3-1
j_call: TRBJ1-3
clone_size: many
cdr3_aa: CASSLRGGSGNTIYF
cdr3_nt: TGTGCCAGCAGCCTGCGGGGGGGATCTGGAAACACCATATATTTT

d_call: NA
v_call: TRBV7-2
j_call: TRBJ2-3
clone_size: NA
cdr3_aa: CASSLNMAVRSDTQYF
cdr3_nt: TGTGCCAGCAGTCTAAACATGGCAGTTCGATCAGATACGCAGTATTTT

d_call: TRBD2
v_call: TRBV29-1
j_call: TRBJ2-5
clone_size: few
cdr3_aa: CSVRAGGRGETQYF
cdr3_nt: TGCAGCGTCCGGGCGGGAGGGCGAGGTGAGACCCAGTACTTC

d_call: NA
v_call: TRBV6-1
j_call: TRBJ1-5
clone_size: few
cdr3_aa: CASSPQGHNQPQHF
cdr3_nt: TGTGCCAGCAGTCCGCAGGGACATAATCAGCCCCAGCATTTT

d_call: TRBD1
v_call: TRBV6-1
j_call: TRBJ2-1
clone_size: NA
cdr3_aa: CASSTPERTGGRNEQFF
cdr3_nt: TGTGCCAGCAGTACCCCCGAGAGGACAGGGGGCCGCAATGAGCAGTTCTTC

d_call: NA
v_call: TRBV12-3/TRBV12-4
j_call: TRBJ1-1
clone_size: NA
cdr3_aa: CASSPGRDTEAFF
cdr3_nt: TGTGCCAGCAGCCCCGGGCGTGACACTGAAGCTTTCTTT

d_call: NA
v_call: TRBV20-1
j_call: TRBJ2-3
clone_size: few
cdr3_aa: CSARTYRAPSTDTQYF
cdr3_nt: TGCAGTGCTAGAACCTACAGGGCCCCTAGCACAGATACGCAGTATTTT

d_call: NA
v_call: TRBV20-1
j_call: TRBJ2-1
clone_size: NA
cdr3_aa: CSASDPLRLEEQFF
cdr3_nt: TGCAGTGCTAGTGACCCCCTACGATTGGAGGAGCAGTTCTTC